This T cell receptor (beta chain) was retrieved from a study of human thymus T cells. The data were produced by immunoSEQ multiplex PCR, yet TCRdb's version contains in-frame clones alone and is incomplete. There are around 130,000 clones in the sample; about 93% occur only once, and around 0.025% lies in the top ten. Thymus tissue was removed during corrective cardiac surgery. The donors were infants in Finland with congenital heart defects, otherwise immunologically healthy. Study-wide findings and caveats: Related research described thymic repertoires that were highly overlapping among unrelated individuals. Thymic and blood repertoires seemed to favor certain V and J genes.

A few counts support this clone. The antigen remains unidentified. This TCR was recovered from a boy younger than two with a congenital heart defect but otherwise immunologically healthy. Sequences were obtained from thymus tissue.

The DNA for the CDR3 is TGTGCCAGCAGCGCCAACAGGGGCGCTAACTATGGCTACACCTTC. Protein product: CASSANRGANYGYTF. The chain carries TRBV9 and TRBJ1-2; 7 bases match TRBD1. CDR1 is SGDLS and CDR2 is YYNGEE in the germline V gene. The CDR3 consists of 15 residues. Trimming cost V 3 bases and J 0 bases; bases outside gene matches: 5.